These T cell receptor beta chains were read from a single sample in a study of T cell responses to AZD1222 COVID-19 vaccine. The data were produced by immunoSEQ multiplex PCR, yet TCRdb's version contains in-frame clones alone and is incomplete. The data hold about 140,000 clones, with approximately 93% observed a single time. The sample was peripheral blood, taken on day 0 of MenACWY control vaccination. All receptors come from an adult in good health. The CDR3 runs from the conserved cysteine through the conserved F or W. Fields, in order: V gene, D gene, clone size, J gene, CDR3 DNA, CDR3 protein. A D gene is named only where the DNA matches it firmly. Size values are once, few and many counts, or a class for expanded clones, and some rows have none.

v_gene: TRBV12-3/TRBV12-4; d_gene: NA; abundance: NA; j_gene: TRBJ1-2; CDR3nt: TGTGCCAGCAGTTTGGCTGGTGATGGCTACACCTTC; CDR3aa: CASSLAGDGYTF
v_gene: TRBV6-5; d_gene: NA; abundance: once; j_gene: TRBJ2-7; CDR3nt: TGTGCCAGCAGTTACTCGACTTCCCCGTCAGAGCAGTACTTC; CDR3aa: CASSYSTSPSEQYF
v_gene: TRBV27; d_gene: TRBD2; abundance: NA; j_gene: TRBJ2-1; CDR3nt: TGTGCCAGCAGTTTGGGGACTAGCGGGTACAATGAGCAGTTCTTC; CDR3aa: CASSLGTSGYNEQFF
v_gene: TRBV11-1; d_gene: NA; abundance: NA; j_gene: TRBJ1-5; CDR3nt: TGTGCCAGCAGCGAGGGGAGCAATCAGCCCCAGCATTTT; CDR3aa: CASSEGSNQPQHF
v_gene: TRBV20-1; d_gene: NA; abundance: few; j_gene: TRBJ1-3; CDR3nt: TGCAGTGCTAGAGTCGATGGCACCATATATTTT; CDR3aa: CSARVDGTIYF
v_gene: TRBV6-1; d_gene: NA; abundance: NA; j_gene: TRBJ1-5; CDR3nt: TGTGCCAGCAGTGAATATTTAACAGAGCGTCAGCCCCAGCATTTT; CDR3aa: CASSEYLTERQPQHF
v_gene: TRBV19; d_gene: NA; abundance: NA; j_gene: TRBJ1-2; CDR3nt: TGTGCCAGTAGTCCCTTACCCACCGACAGGACTCTCGGGGACTATGGCTACACCTTC; CDR3aa: CASSPLPTDRTLGDYGYTF
v_gene: TRBV6-5; d_gene: NA; abundance: few; j_gene: TRBJ2-7; CDR3nt: TGTGCCAGCAGAAACGGGGTTCTGGGACATAGCGAGCAGTACTTC; CDR3aa: CASRNGVLGHSEQYF
v_gene: TRBV5-5; d_gene: TRBD1; abundance: NA; j_gene: TRBJ1-5; CDR3nt: TGTGCCAGCAGCTTCCAGGGGGCTGATCAGCCCCAGCATTTT; CDR3aa: CASSFQGADQPQHF
v_gene: TRBV5-4; d_gene: TRBD1; abundance: NA; j_gene: TRBJ2-1; CDR3nt: TGTGCCAGCAGCTGGGACAGGGGTGAGCAGTTCTTC; CDR3aa: CASSWDRGEQFF
v_gene: TRBV12-3/TRBV12-4; d_gene: NA; abundance: NA; j_gene: TRBJ1-2; CDR3nt: TGTGCCAGCAGTTTCGGACAGAGGGTAGGCTACACCTTC; CDR3aa: CASSFGQRVGYTF
v_gene: TRBV4-2; d_gene: NA; abundance: NA; j_gene: TRBJ2-7; CDR3nt: TGTGCCAGCAGCCAAGGGCAGTTAAGCTCCTACGAGCAGTACTTC; CDR3aa: CASSQGQLSSYEQYF
v_gene: TRBV18; d_gene: NA; abundance: NA; j_gene: TRBJ2-1; CDR3nt: TGTGCCAGCTCACCCCTAGTGAACAATGAGCAGTTCTTC; CDR3aa: CASSPLVNNEQFF
v_gene: TRBV6-1; d_gene: TRBD2; abundance: NA; j_gene: TRBJ2-7; CDR3nt: TGTGCCAGCAGTGAAGCCGGGACTAGCGCTGGCGAGCAGTACTTC; CDR3aa: CASSEAGTSAGEQYF
v_gene: TRBV5-6; d_gene: NA; abundance: few; j_gene: TRBJ1-2; CDR3nt: TGTGCCAGCATCCCCTCGGGCAGGGCCTATGGCTACACCTTC; CDR3aa: CASIPSGRAYGYTF
v_gene: TRBV5-4; d_gene: TRBD1; abundance: NA; j_gene: TRBJ1-1; CDR3nt: TGTGCCAGCAGCAGGACAGGAGATAACACTGAAGCTTTCTTT; CDR3aa: CASSRTGDNTEAFF
v_gene: TRBV6-2/TRBV6-3; d_gene: TRBD2; abundance: NA; j_gene: TRBJ2-1; CDR3nt: TGTGCCAGCAGTTACCCTGGTCTAGCGGGGGGGCTTGAGCAGTTCTTC; CDR3aa: CASSYPGLAGGLEQFF
v_gene: TRBV27; d_gene: TRBD2; abundance: NA; j_gene: TRBJ2-7; CDR3nt: TGTGCCAGCAGTCTGGGGGGGAACTACGAGCAGTACTTC; CDR3aa: CASSLGGNYEQYF
v_gene: TRBV6-4; d_gene: NA; abundance: NA; j_gene: TRBJ1-1; CDR3nt: TGTGCCAGCAGGAGCTCGGGGGGCACTGAAGCTTTCTTT; CDR3aa: CASRSSGGTEAFF
v_gene: TRBV5-4; d_gene: TRBD1; abundance: NA; j_gene: TRBJ2-7; CDR3nt: TGTGCCAGCAGCCCCGGGACAGGGGACTACGAGCAGTACTTC; CDR3aa: CASSPGTGDYEQYF
v_gene: TRBV25-1; d_gene: TRBD1; abundance: NA; j_gene: TRBJ2-7; CDR3nt: TGTGCCAGCCGACAGGGCTACGAGCAGTACTTC; CDR3aa: CASRQGYEQYF
v_gene: TRBV23-1; d_gene: NA; abundance: NA; j_gene: TRBJ1-3; CDR3nt: TGCGCCAGCTTACAAGGGGGGTTCTCTGGAAACACCATATATTTT; CDR3aa: CASLQGGFSGNTIYF
v_gene: TRBV5-1; d_gene: TRBD1; abundance: NA; j_gene: TRBJ2-7; CDR3nt: TGCGCCAGCAGCCCGGGACAGTTCCCCTACGAGCAGTACTTC; CDR3aa: CASSPGQFPYEQYF
v_gene: TRBV12-3/TRBV12-4; d_gene: NA; abundance: NA; j_gene: TRBJ1-2; CDR3nt: TGTGCCAGCAGTCCAGACATCTATGGCTACACCTTC; CDR3aa: CASSPDIYGYTF
v_gene: TRBV15; d_gene: NA; abundance: NA; j_gene: TRBJ2-2; CDR3nt: TGTGCCACCAGCAGACGACGGATGGGCACCGGGGAGCTGTTTTTT; CDR3aa: CATSRRRMGTGELFF